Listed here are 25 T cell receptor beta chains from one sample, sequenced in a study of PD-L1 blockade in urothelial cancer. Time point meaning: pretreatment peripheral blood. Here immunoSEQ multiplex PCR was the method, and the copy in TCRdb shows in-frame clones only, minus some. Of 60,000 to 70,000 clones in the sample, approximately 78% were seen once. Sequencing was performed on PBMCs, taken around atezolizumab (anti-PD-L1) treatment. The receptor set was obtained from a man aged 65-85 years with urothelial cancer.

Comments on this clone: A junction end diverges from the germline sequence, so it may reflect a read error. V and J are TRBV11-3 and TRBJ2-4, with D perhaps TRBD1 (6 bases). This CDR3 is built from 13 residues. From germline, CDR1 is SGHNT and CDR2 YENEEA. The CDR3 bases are TGTGCCAGCAGCTTAGATCAAGCAGGGCAGGGGCACTTC. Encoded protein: CASSLDQAGQGHF.

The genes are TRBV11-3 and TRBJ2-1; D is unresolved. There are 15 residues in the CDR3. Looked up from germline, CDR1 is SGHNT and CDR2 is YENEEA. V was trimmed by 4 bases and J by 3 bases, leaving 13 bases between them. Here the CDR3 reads CASSSIAAVYNEQFF. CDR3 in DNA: TGTGCCAGCAGCTCAATTGCGGCTGTCTACAATGAGCAGTTCTTC.

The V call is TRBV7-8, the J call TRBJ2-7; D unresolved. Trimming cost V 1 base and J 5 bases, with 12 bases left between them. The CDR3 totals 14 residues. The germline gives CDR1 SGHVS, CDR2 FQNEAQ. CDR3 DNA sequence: TGTGCCAGCAGCTTAGTGGCGGATTTAAACGAGCAGTACTTC. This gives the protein CASSLVADLNEQYF.

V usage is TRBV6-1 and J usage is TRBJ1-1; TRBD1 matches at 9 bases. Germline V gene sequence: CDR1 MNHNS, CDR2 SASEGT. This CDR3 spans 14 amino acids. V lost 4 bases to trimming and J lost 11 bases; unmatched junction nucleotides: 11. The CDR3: CASSVDRGEFAAFF. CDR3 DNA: TGTGCCAGCAGTGTCGACAGGGGGGAGTTCGCGGCTTTCTTT.

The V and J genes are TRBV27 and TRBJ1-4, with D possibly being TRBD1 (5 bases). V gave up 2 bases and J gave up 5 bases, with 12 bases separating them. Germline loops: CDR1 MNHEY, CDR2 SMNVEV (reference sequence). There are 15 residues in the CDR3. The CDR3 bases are TGTGCCAGCAGTTTAGAAGGACGGACAAATGAAAAACTGTTTTTT. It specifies CASSLEGRTNEKLFF.

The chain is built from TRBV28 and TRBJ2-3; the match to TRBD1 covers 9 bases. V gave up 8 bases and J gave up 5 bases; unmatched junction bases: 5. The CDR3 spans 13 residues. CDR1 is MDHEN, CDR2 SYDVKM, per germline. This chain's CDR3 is CASGGQGKDTQYF. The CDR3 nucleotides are TGTGCCAGCGGGGGACAGGGTAAAGATACGCAGTATTTT.

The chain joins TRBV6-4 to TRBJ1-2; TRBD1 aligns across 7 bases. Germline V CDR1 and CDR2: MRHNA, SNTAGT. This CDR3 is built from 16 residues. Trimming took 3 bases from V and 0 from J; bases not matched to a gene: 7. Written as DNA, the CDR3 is TGTGCCAGCAGTGAGGACAGGTTTCCCGCTAACTATGGCTACACCTTC. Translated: CASSEDRFPANYGYTF.

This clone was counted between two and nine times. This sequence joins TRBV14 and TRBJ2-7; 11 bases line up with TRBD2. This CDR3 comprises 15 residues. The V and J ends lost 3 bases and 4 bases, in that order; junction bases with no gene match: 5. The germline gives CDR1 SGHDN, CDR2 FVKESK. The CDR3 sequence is CASSQETSGTYEQYF. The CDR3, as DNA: TGTGCCAGCAGCCAGGAGACTAGCGGGACTTACGAGCAGTACTTC. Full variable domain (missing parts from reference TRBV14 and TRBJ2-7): EAGVTQFPSHSVIEKGQTVTLRCDPISGHDNLYWYRRVMGKEIKFLLHFVKESKQDESGMPNNRFLAERTGGTYSTLKVQPAELEDSGVYFCASSQETSGTYEQYFGPGTRLTVT.

The CDR3 reads CASSESRNTEAFF. DNA for the CDR3: TGCGCCAGCAGTGAGTCCAGGAACACTGAAGCTTTCTTT. The chain uses TRBV10-1 and TRBJ1-1, with D unresolved. Trimming took 0 bases from V and 1 from J, leaving 3 bases between them. This CDR3 is built from 13 residues. The germline CDR1 and CDR2 sequences are WNHNN and SYGVQD (reference sequence).

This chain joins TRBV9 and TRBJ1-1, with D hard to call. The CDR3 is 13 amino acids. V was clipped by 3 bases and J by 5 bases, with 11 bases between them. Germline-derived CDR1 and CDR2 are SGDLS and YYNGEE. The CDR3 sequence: CASSGIPGTEAFF. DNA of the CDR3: TGTGCCAGCAGCGGAATACCGGGGACTGAAGCTTTCTTT.

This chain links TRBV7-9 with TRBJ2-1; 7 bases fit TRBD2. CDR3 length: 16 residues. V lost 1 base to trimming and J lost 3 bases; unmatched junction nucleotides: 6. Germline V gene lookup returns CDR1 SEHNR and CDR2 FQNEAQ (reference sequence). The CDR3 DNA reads TGTGCCAGCAGCTTAGGAGGGAGGGGCCTCTACAATGAGCAGTTCTTC. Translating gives CASSLGGRGLYNEQFF.

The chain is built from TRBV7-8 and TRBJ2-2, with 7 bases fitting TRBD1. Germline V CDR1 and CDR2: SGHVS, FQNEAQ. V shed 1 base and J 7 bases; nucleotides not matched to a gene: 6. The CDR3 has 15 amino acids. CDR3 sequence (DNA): TGTGCCAGCAGCTTAGTAGGACAGGCGGGCGGGGAGCTGTTTTTT. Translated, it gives CASSLVGQAGGELFF.

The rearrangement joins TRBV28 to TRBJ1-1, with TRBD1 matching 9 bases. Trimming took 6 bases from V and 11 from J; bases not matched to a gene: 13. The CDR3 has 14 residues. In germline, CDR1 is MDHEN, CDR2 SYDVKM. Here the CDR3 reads CASSPAGTGNGAFF. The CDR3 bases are TGTGCCAGCAGCCCTGCCGGGACAGGGAACGGGGCTTTCTTT.

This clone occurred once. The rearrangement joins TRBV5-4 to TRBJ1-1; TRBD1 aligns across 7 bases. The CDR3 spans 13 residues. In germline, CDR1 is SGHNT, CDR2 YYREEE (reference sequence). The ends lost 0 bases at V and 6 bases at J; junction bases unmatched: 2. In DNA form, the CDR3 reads TGTGCCAGCAGCTTGGACAGGGGACCTGAAGCTTTCTTT. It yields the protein CASSLDRGPEAFF.

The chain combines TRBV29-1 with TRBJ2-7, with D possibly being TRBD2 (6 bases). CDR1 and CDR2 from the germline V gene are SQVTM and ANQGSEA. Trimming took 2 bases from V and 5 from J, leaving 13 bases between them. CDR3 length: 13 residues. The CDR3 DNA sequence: TGCAGCGTTGAATCCGGGGGTTGGAACGAGCAGTACTTC. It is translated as CSVESGGWNEQYF.

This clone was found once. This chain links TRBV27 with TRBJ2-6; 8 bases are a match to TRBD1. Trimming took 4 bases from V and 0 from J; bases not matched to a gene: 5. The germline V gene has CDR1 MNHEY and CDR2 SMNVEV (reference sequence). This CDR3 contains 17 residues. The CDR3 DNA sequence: TGTGCCAGCAGTTCTGGGACAGGAAACTCTGGGGCCAACGTCCTGACTTTC. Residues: CASSSGTGNSGANVLTF. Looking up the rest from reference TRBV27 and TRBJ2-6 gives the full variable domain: EAQVTQNPRYLITVTGKKLTVTCSQNMNHEYMSWYRQDPGLGLRQIYYSMNVEVTDKGDVPEGYKVSRKEKRNFPLILESPSPNQTSLYFCASSSGTGNSGANVLTFGAGSRLTVL.

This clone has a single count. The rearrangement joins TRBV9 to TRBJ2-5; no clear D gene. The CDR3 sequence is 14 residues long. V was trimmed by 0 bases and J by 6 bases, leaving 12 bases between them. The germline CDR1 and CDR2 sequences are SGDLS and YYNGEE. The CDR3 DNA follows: TGTGCCAGCAGCGTAGAATCCCGAGAGAAGACCCAGTACTTC. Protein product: CASSVESREKTQYF.

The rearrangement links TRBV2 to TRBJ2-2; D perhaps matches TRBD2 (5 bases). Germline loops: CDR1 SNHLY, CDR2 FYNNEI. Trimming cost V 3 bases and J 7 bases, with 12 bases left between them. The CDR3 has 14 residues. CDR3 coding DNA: TGTGCCAGCAGTGAGGAGGCGGCCTACGGGGAGCTGTTTTTT. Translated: CASSEEAAYGELFF. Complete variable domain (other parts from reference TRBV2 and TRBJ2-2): EPEVTQTPSHQVTQMGQEVILRCVPISNHLYFYWYRQILGQKVEFLVSFYNNEISEKSEIFDDQFSVERPDGSNFTLKIRSTKLEDSAMYFCASSEEAAYGELFFGEGSRLTVL.

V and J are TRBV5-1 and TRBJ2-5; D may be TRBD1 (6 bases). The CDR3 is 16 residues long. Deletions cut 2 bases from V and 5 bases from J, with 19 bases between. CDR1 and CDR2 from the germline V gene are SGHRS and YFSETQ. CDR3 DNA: TGCGCCAGCAGCTTAACTATAAAAGGGGGATTGGAGACCCAGTACTTC. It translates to CASSLTIKGGLETQYF.

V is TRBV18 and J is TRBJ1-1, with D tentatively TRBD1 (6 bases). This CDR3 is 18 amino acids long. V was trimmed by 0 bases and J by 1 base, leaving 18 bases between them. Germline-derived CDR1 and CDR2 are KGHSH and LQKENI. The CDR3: CASSPPVGQRGKNTEAFF. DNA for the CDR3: TGTGCCAGCTCACCACCGGTGGGACAAAGGGGAAAGAACACTGAAGCTTTCTTT.

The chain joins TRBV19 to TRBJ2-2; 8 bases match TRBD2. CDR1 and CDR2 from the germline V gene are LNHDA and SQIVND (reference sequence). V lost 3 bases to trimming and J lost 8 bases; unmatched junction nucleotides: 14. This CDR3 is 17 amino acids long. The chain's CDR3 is CASSIAGLREGIGELFF. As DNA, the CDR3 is TGTGCCAGTAGTATCGCGGGTCTCCGGGAGGGGATTGGGGAGCTGTTTTTT.

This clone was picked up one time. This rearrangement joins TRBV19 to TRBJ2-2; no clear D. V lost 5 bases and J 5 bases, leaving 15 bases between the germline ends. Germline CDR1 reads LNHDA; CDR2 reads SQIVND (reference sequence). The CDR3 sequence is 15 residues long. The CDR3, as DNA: TGTGCCAGTAGTCCCCTGAGTATGTGGACCGGGGAGCTGTTTTTT. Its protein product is CASSPLSMWTGELFF.

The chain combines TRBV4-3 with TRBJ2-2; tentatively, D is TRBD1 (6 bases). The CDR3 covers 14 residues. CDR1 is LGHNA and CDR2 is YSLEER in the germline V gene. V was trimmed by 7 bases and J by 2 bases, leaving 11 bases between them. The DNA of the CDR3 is TGCGCCAGCAAACGGACAGATAACACCGGGGAGCTGTTTTTT. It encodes CASKRTDNTGELFF.

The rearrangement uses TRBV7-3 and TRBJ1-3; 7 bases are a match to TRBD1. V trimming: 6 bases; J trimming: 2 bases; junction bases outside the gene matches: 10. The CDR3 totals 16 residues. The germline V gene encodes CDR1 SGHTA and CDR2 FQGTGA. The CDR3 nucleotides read TGTGCCAGCAGTCCAGGCCCCGACAGGGCTGGAAACACCATATATTTT. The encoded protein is CASSPGPDRAGNTIYF.

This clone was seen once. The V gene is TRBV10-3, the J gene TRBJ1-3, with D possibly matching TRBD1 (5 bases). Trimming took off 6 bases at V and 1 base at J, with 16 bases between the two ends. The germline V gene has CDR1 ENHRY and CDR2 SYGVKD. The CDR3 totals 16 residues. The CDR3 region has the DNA TGTGCCATCAGCGATCAGGGCAAGTGGTCTGGAAACACCATATATTTT. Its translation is CAISDQGKWSGNTIYF.